The following is a T cell receptor beta chain sequence with its context. Antigen specificity is unknown. TCRdb's copy holds only in-frame clones and misses some; the assay was immunoSEQ multiplex PCR. The data contain more than 20,000 clones, over 80% of them singletons. This sample is drawn from a study of OX40 agonist ivuxolimab in advanced cancers. Overall study: Three patients got partial responses; one had hepatocellular carcinoma and two had cutaneous melanoma. Study observations and caveats: Normalized T-cell clonal expansion was also low in a subset of nonresponders.

V dropped 4 bases and J dropped 0 bases, with 9 bases sitting between them. CDR1 and CDR2 (germline): LGHNA, YSLEER. The CDR3 is 15 residues long. Sample: CD4+ or CD8+ T cells sorted from blood, taken in a trial of the OX40 agonist ivuxolimab. The TCR sequence derives from an adult with an advanced solid tumor such as melanoma, head and neck, liver or kidney cancer. The chain carries TRBV4-3 and TRBJ1-4; D remains unclear. CDR3 in amino acids: CASSLSSATNEKLFF. CDR3 bases: TGCGCCAGCAGCCTGAGCTCGGCAACTAATGAAAAACTGTTTTTT.